The rows below give T cell receptor beta chains drawn from one sample of a study of identical twins. TCRdb itself ran the 5' RACE reads through MiXCR, one entry per CDR3 protein. The sample yields 400,000 to 550,000 distinct CDR3 sequences, roughly an eighth seen once. The same sample was also used in a study of yellow fever vaccine responses in identical twins.

The sequenced sample was CD4+ T cells sorted from blood. Source of these receptors: a woman between 18 and 29 years old in good health. Both conserved end residues are part of each CDR3. A D gene is named only where the DNA matches it firmly. Clone size is shown for a subset of rows, as once, few, many or a class of expanded clone.

d_gene: NA; j_gene: TRBJ1-1; v_gene: TRBV5-1; abundance: NA; CDR3aa: CASSLEGLLGTEAFF; CDR3nt: TGCGCCAGCAGCTTGGAAGGCCTCTTGGGGACTGAAGCTTTCTTT
d_gene: NA; j_gene: TRBJ2-7; v_gene: TRBV6-1; abundance: few; CDR3aa: CASTLGSGAFYEQYF; CDR3nt: TGTGCCAGCACTCTCGGGTCAGGGGCCTTCTACGAGCAGTACTTC
d_gene: NA; j_gene: TRBJ2-7; v_gene: TRBV7-9; abundance: few; CDR3aa: CAAGQYYEQYF; CDR3nt: TGTGCCGCCGGCCAGTACTACGAGCAGTACTTC
d_gene: NA; j_gene: TRBJ2-2; v_gene: TRBV7-2; abundance: once; CDR3aa: CASSLLGLGTGELFF; CDR3nt: TGTGCCAGCAGCTTATTAGGATTGGGCACCGGGGAGCTGTTTTTT
d_gene: NA; j_gene: TRBJ2-7; v_gene: TRBV7-2; abundance: few; CDR3aa: CASSLTPPAGRNYEQYF; CDR3nt: TGTGCCAGCAGCTTAACACCCCCAGCAGGCCGTAACTACGAGCAGTACTTC
d_gene: TRBD1; j_gene: TRBJ1-1; v_gene: TRBV6-2/TRBV6-3; abundance: NA; CDR3aa: CASSYRRTGKTEAFF; CDR3nt: TGTGCCAGCAGTTATCGGAGGACAGGGAAGACTGAAGCTTTCTTT
d_gene: NA; j_gene: TRBJ2-3; v_gene: TRBV6-2/TRBV6-3; abundance: few; CDR3aa: CASSSAPGSTDTQYF; CDR3nt: TGTGCCAGCAGTTCTGCCCCGGGAAGCACAGATACGCAGTATTTT
d_gene: NA; j_gene: TRBJ2-4; v_gene: TRBV12-3/TRBV12-4; abundance: many; CDR3aa: CASSPDFSKNIQYF; CDR3nt: TGTGCCAGCAGTCCCGATTTTTCCAAAAACATTCAGTACTTC
d_gene: NA; j_gene: TRBJ2-2; v_gene: TRBV12-3/TRBV12-4; abundance: NA; CDR3aa: CAISPPLPGGPATGELFF; CDR3nt: TGTGCCATCAGCCCCCCCCTTCCAGGAGGGCCTGCGACCGGGGAGCTGTTTTTT
d_gene: NA; j_gene: TRBJ2-3; v_gene: TRBV9; abundance: many; CDR3aa: CASSVEFRGGTDTQYF; CDR3nt: TGTGCCAGCAGCGTAGAATTCAGGGGAGGAACAGATACGCAGTATTTT
d_gene: NA; j_gene: TRBJ1-1; v_gene: TRBV29-1; abundance: many; CDR3aa: CSVEARVGSEAFF; CDR3nt: TGCAGCGTTGAAGCCAGGGTCGGGAGTGAAGCTTTCTTT
d_gene: TRBD2; j_gene: TRBJ2-7; v_gene: TRBV20-1; abundance: NA; CDR3aa: CSAGGASSYEQYF; CDR3nt: TGCAGCGCGGGGGGGGCGAGCTCCTACGAGCAGTACTTC
d_gene: NA; j_gene: TRBJ1-6; v_gene: TRBV9; abundance: NA; CDR3aa: CASSDRDVYNSPLHF; CDR3nt: TGTGCCAGCAGTGACCGGGACGTCTATAATTCACCCCTCCACTTT
d_gene: TRBD1; j_gene: TRBJ2-5; v_gene: TRBV7-9; abundance: NA; CDR3aa: CASSPGTGNLGETQYF; CDR3nt: TGTGCCAGCAGCCCCGGGACAGGCAACCTGGGGGAGACCCAGTACTTC
d_gene: NA; j_gene: TRBJ1-2; v_gene: TRBV11-2; abundance: NA; CDR3aa: CASSLTGPLYGYTF; CDR3nt: TGTGCCAGCAGCTTAACAGGGCCACTCTATGGCTACACCTTC
d_gene: NA; j_gene: TRBJ2-1; v_gene: TRBV7-2; abundance: many; CDR3aa: CASSTRDGGNEQFF; CDR3nt: TGTGCCAGCAGCACTCGGGACGGAGGAAATGAGCAGTTCTTC
d_gene: NA; j_gene: TRBJ2-1; v_gene: TRBV5-4; abundance: NA; CDR3aa: CASRTGGLYNEQFF; CDR3nt: TGTGCCAGTCGGACGGGGGGCCTCTACAATGAGCAGTTCTTC
d_gene: NA; j_gene: TRBJ2-7; v_gene: TRBV4-1; abundance: few; CDR3aa: CASSQVYQAYEQYF; CDR3nt: TGCGCCAGCAGCCAAGTATACCAGGCCTACGAGCAGTACTTC
d_gene: NA; j_gene: TRBJ1-6; v_gene: TRBV7-2; abundance: few; CDR3aa: CASRSSVGGRVFNSPLHF; CDR3nt: TGTGCCAGCAGATCTAGCGTTGGGGGGCGCGTATTTAATTCACCCCTCCACTTT
d_gene: NA; j_gene: TRBJ2-5; v_gene: TRBV20-1; abundance: NA; CDR3aa: CSATPGGRETQYF; CDR3nt: TGCAGTGCTACCCCCGGTGGCCGAGAGACCCAGTACTTC
d_gene: TRBD2; j_gene: TRBJ2-1; v_gene: TRBV20-1; abundance: NA; CDR3aa: CSARSGSGSSGEQFF; CDR3nt: TGCAGTGCTCGCTCTGGTAGCGGGAGCTCCGGTGAGCAGTTCTTC
d_gene: TRBD1; j_gene: TRBJ2-7; v_gene: TRBV28; abundance: NA; CDR3aa: CASSFGGTGLYEQYF; CDR3nt: TGTGCCAGCAGTTTTGGGGGGACAGGCTTATACGAGCAGTACTTC
d_gene: TRBD1; j_gene: TRBJ2-5; v_gene: TRBV5-1; abundance: NA; CDR3aa: CASSAQTGNQETQYF; CDR3nt: TGCGCCAGCAGCGCCCAGACAGGGAACCAAGAGACCCAGTACTTC
d_gene: NA; j_gene: TRBJ1-5; v_gene: TRBV6-2/TRBV6-3; abundance: NA; CDR3aa: CASSPDGNSNQPQHF; CDR3nt: TGTGCCAGCAGTCCGGACGGGAATAGCAATCAGCCCCAGCATTTT
d_gene: NA; j_gene: TRBJ1-6; v_gene: TRBV6-1; abundance: NA; CDR3aa: CATPDNSPLHF; CDR3nt: TGTGCCACCCCGGACAATTCACCCCTCCACTTT
d_gene: NA; j_gene: TRBJ1-5; v_gene: TRBV12-3/TRBV12-4; abundance: NA; CDR3aa: CASSEAQRRPQHF; CDR3nt: TGTGCCAGCAGCGAAGCTCAACGCAGGCCCCAGCATTTT
d_gene: NA; j_gene: TRBJ2-7; v_gene: TRBV5-6; abundance: few; CDR3aa: CASSFPSTGRYEQYF; CDR3nt: TGTGCCAGCAGCTTTCCGTCGACAGGGAGGTACGAGCAGTACTTC
d_gene: NA; j_gene: TRBJ2-1; v_gene: TRBV5-1; abundance: NA; CDR3aa: CASSSLLYNEQFF; CDR3nt: TGCGCCAGCAGCTCCCTTTTATACAATGAGCAGTTCTTC
d_gene: NA; j_gene: TRBJ2-1; v_gene: TRBV5-1; abundance: NA; CDR3aa: CASSFRGDYNEQFF; CDR3nt: TGCGCCAGCAGCTTCAGGGGCGACTACAATGAGCAGTTCTTC
d_gene: NA; j_gene: TRBJ2-5; v_gene: TRBV15; abundance: few; CDR3aa: CATSRPEGGIQETQYF; CDR3nt: TGTGCCACCAGCAGACCGGAGGGCGGAATACAAGAGACCCAGTACTTC
d_gene: TRBD1; j_gene: TRBJ2-5; v_gene: TRBV5-6; abundance: NA; CDR3aa: CASSSSLRDRVEAQYF; CDR3nt: TGTGCCAGCAGCTCGAGCCTCCGGGACAGGGTTGAGGCCCAGTACTTC
d_gene: NA; j_gene: TRBJ2-7; v_gene: TRBV6-2/TRBV6-3; abundance: few; CDR3aa: CASNRIQTSYEQYF; CDR3nt: TGTGCCAGCAATAGAATCCAGACCTCCTACGAGCAGTACTTC
d_gene: NA; j_gene: TRBJ2-3; v_gene: TRBV12-5; abundance: few; CDR3aa: CASGLVGLVSSSTDTQYF; CDR3nt: TGTGCTAGTGGTTTGGTGGGGCTTGTGTCTTCTAGCACAGATACGCAGTATTTT
d_gene: NA; j_gene: TRBJ1-1; v_gene: TRBV27; abundance: NA; CDR3aa: CASSPQQFGEEAFF; CDR3nt: TGTGCCAGCAGCCCACAACAGTTCGGGGAAGAGGCTTTCTTT
d_gene: NA; j_gene: TRBJ1-5; v_gene: TRBV20-1; abundance: many; CDR3aa: CSARGEGSNQPQHF; CDR3nt: TGCAGTGCTAGAGGGGAGGGTAGCAATCAGCCCCAGCATTTT
d_gene: NA; j_gene: TRBJ2-5; v_gene: TRBV18; abundance: NA; CDR3aa: CASSPGPTVGGETQYF; CDR3nt: TGTGCCAGCTCACCAGGACCGACAGTCGGGGGTGAGACCCAGTACTTC
d_gene: NA; j_gene: TRBJ2-3; v_gene: TRBV4-1; abundance: NA; CDR3aa: CASSQDWYSTDTQYF; CDR3nt: TGCGCCAGCAGCCAAGATTGGTACAGCACAGATACGCAGTATTTT
d_gene: NA; j_gene: TRBJ2-2; v_gene: TRBV6-2/TRBV6-3; abundance: NA; CDR3aa: CASSLTPPGTGELFF; CDR3nt: TGTGCCAGCAGTTTGACTCCCCCGGGCACCGGGGAGCTGTTTTTT
d_gene: TRBD1; j_gene: TRBJ2-5; v_gene: TRBV7-3; abundance: few; CDR3aa: CASSLDRGLIETQYF; CDR3nt: TGTGCCAGCAGCCTCGACAGGGGGCTTATAGAGACCCAGTACTTC
d_gene: TRBD2; j_gene: TRBJ2-3; v_gene: TRBV29-1; abundance: NA; CDR3aa: CSVVVASGSADTQYF; CDR3nt: TGCAGCGTTGTCGTGGCTAGCGGGAGTGCAGATACGCAGTATTTT
d_gene: NA; j_gene: TRBJ2-3; v_gene: TRBV5-1; abundance: few; CDR3aa: CASSFKGDTQYF; CDR3nt: TGCGCCAGCAGCTTTAAGGGAGATACGCAGTATTTT
d_gene: NA; j_gene: TRBJ2-3; v_gene: TRBV20-1; abundance: NA; CDR3aa: CSGIAPYTDTQYF; CDR3nt: TGCAGTGGGATAGCTCCGTACACAGATACGCAGTATTTT
d_gene: NA; j_gene: TRBJ2-1; v_gene: TRBV12-3/TRBV12-4; abundance: many; CDR3aa: CASSLSYEQFF; CDR3nt: TGTGCCAGCAGTTTAAGCTATGAGCAGTTCTTC
d_gene: NA; j_gene: TRBJ1-2; v_gene: TRBV5-1; abundance: NA; CDR3aa: CASSPGTPGNGYTF; CDR3nt: TGCGCCAGCAGCCCCGGGACACCCGGAAATGGCTACACCTTC